This entry lists 10 T cell receptor beta chains sequenced from one sample in a study of technical replicates of blood from several donors. Clones were read by immunoSEQ multiplex PCR, and TCRdb kept only the in-frame ones, dropping some. This sample yields approximately 88,000 clones, of which around 96% are seen a single time; 0.3% to 0.35% belongs to the top ten. The material sequenced was T cells isolated from PBMCs. The origin of the receptors is a human donor in good health.

The V gene is TRBV5-4, the J gene TRBJ2-7; 8 bases align to TRBD2. V shed 1 base, J shed 4 bases, and the junction held 4 bases outside the gene matches. This CDR3 is built from 14 residues. Germline CDR1 SGHNT, CDR2 YYREEE (reference sequence). CDR3 residues: CASSLRTSSYEQYF. In DNA, the CDR3 is TGTGCCAGCAGCTTGAGGACTAGCAGTTACGAGCAGTACTTC.

This clone was detected once. This chain links TRBV4-1 with TRBJ1-5; D gene unclear. Germline-derived CDR1 and CDR2 are MGHRA and YSYEKL. The length of the CDR3 is 13 residues. Trimming removed 0 bases at V and 7 bases at J, with 7 bases between. The CDR3 DNA reads as TGCGCCAGCAGCCAAGATGCGGAACAGCCCCAGCATTTT. This sequence encodes CASSQDAEQPQHF.

The chain has TRBV9 and TRBJ1-2, with D maybe TRBD1 (6 bases). This CDR3 is 12 amino acids long. Per the germline V gene, CDR1 is SGDLS and CDR2 is YYNGEE. V was shortened by 0 bases and J by 6 bases, with 6 bases between the two germline ends. CDR3 loop: CASSVGGHGYTF. The CDR3, as DNA: TGTGCCAGCAGCGTAGGGGGGCATGGCTACACCTTC.

The genes are TRBV19 and TRBJ2-5; 8 bases are a match to TRBD1. The CDR3 totals 14 residues. J lost 2 bases, V lost 5 bases, and 4 bases had no gene match. Germline assignment: CDR1 LNHDA and CDR2 SQIVND (reference sequence). DNA of the CDR3: TGTGCCAGTAGTGGGAACAGGGGGCAAGAGACCCAGTACTTC. Translating gives CASSGNRGQETQYF. Looking up the rest from reference TRBV19 and TRBJ2-5 gives the full variable domain: DGGITQSPKYLFRKEGQNVTLSCEQNLNHDAMYWYRQDPGQGLRLIYYSQIVNDFQKGDIAEGYSVSREKKESFPLTVTSAQKNPTAFYLCASSGNRGQETQYFGPGTRLLVL.

The V call is TRBV5-6, the J call TRBJ2-1, with 7 bases lining up with TRBD1. Germline V gives CDR1 SGHDT, CDR2 YYEEEE. This CDR3 has 15 amino acids. J was trimmed by 2 bases and V by 5 bases; bases with no gene match: 7. In DNA form, the CDR3 reads TGTGCCAGCAGAGCGACAGGGATCCCCTACAATGAGCAGTTCTTC. The encoded protein is CASRATGIPYNEQFF.

The rearrangement joins TRBV14 to TRBJ1-5; no definite D call. The CDR3 is 14 residues long. Trimming took 3 bases from V and 1 from J, leaving 7 bases between them. The germline V gene has CDR1 SGHDN and CDR2 FVKESK. CDR3 nucleotides: TGTGCCAGCAGCCATAAACAGAGCAATCAGCCCCAGCATTTT. Its translation is CASSHKQSNQPQHF.

This rearrangement joins TRBV2 to TRBJ2-7; the D is unclear. This CDR3 is built from 13 residues. Trimming cost V 3 bases and J 3 bases, with 9 bases left between them. Germline loops: CDR1 SNHLY, CDR2 FYNNEI. CDR3 DNA sequence: TGTGCCAGCAGTGATACAGTTAACTACGAGCAGTACTTC. It specifies CASSDTVNYEQYF. Combining the CDR3 with reference TRBV2 and TRBJ2-7 gives the whole variable domain EPEVTQTPSHQVTQMGQEVILRCVPISNHLYFYWYRQILGQKVEFLVSFYNNEISEKSEIFDDQFSVERPDGSNFTLKIRSTKLEDSAMYFCASSDTVNYEQYFGPGTRLTVT.

This chain joins TRBV29-1 and TRBJ2-5, with 7 bases that match TRBD1. The CDR3 extends over 11 amino acids. Trimming at V came to 6 bases and at J to 5 bases, leaving 3 bases not matched to a gene. Germline V gene sequence: CDR1 SQVTM, CDR2 ANQGSEA. The CDR3 DNA reads as TGCAGCGTCCTGGACAGGGAGACCCAGTACTTC. Its translation is CSVLDRETQYF.

V usage is TRBV2 and J usage is TRBJ2-7; TRBD1 matches at 11 bases. The ends lost 4 bases at V and 4 bases at J; junction bases unmatched: 6. CDR3 length: 15 residues. The germline V gene encodes CDR1 SNHLY and CDR2 FYNNEI. CDR3 loop: CASSAVGQGAYEQYF. The CDR3 DNA is TGTGCCAGCAGTGCTGTCGGACAGGGGGCATACGAGCAGTACTTC.

The DNA for the CDR3 is TGCGCCAGCAGCTTGGAAGGGGTTGTCACTGAAGCTTTCTTT. Translating gives CASSLEGVVTEAFF. The chain uses TRBV5-1 and TRBJ1-1, with D perhaps TRBD1 (5 bases). V lost 0 bases to trimming and J lost 4 bases, with 10 bases between them. The CDR3 contains 14 residues. CDR1 is SGHRS and CDR2 is YFSETQ in the germline V gene.